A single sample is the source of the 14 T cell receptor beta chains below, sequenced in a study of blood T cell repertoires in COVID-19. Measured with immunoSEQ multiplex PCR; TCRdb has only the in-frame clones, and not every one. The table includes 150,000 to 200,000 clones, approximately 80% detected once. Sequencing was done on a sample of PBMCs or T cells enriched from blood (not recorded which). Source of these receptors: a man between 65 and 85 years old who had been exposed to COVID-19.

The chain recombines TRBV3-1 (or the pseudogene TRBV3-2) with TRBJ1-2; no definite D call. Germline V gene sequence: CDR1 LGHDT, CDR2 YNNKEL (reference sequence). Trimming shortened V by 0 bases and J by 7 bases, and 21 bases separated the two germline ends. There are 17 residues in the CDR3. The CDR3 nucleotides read TGTGCCAGCAGCCAAGAGGCCGTGGCCGCGGGCGATCCTGGCTACACCTTC. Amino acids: CASSQEAVAAGDPGYTF.

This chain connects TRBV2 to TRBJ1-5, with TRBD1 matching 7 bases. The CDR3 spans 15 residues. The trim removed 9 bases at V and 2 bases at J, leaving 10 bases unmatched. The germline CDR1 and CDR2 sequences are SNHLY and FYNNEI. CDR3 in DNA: TGTGCCAGTAAACACAGGGACAGAGGCAATCAGCCCCAGCATTTT. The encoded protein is CASKHRDRGNQPQHF.

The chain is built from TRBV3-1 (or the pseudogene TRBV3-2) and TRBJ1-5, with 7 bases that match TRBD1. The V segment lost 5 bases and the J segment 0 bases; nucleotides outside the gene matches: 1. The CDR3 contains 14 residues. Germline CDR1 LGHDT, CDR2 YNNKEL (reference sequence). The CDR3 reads CASSDRDSNQPQHF. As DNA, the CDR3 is TGTGCCAGCAGCGACAGGGATAGCAATCAGCCCCAGCATTTT.

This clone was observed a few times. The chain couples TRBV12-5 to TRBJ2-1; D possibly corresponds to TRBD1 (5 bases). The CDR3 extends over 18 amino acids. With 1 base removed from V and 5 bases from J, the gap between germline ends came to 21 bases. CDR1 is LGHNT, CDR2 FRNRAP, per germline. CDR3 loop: CASGLDRQHLRRDNEQFF. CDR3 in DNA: TGTGCTAGTGGTTTGGACAGACAGCACCTCAGACGCGACAATGAGCAGTTCTTC. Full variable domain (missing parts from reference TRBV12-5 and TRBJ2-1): DARVTQTPRHKVTEMGQEVTMRCQPILGHNTVFWYRQTMMQGLELLAYFRNRAPLDDSGMPKDRFSAEMPDATLATLKIQPSEPRDSAVYFCASGLDRQHLRRDNEQFFGPGTRLTVL.

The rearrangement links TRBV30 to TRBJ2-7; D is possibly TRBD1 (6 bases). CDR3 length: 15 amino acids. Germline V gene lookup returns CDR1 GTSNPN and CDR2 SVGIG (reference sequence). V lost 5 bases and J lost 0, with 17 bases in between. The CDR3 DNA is TGTGCCTGGGACGGAACAGGGCTAAGCTCCTACGAGCAGTACTTC. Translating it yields CAWDGTGLSSYEQYF.

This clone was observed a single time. The CDR3 protein is CASSSRTGTDTQYF. The CDR3 bases are TGTGCCAGCAGCTCTCGGACTGGCACAGATACGCAGTATTTT. The V gene is TRBV7-2, the J gene TRBJ2-3; the D gene is possibly TRBD2 (5 bases). The CDR3 is 14 residues long. CDR1 is SGHTA, CDR2 FQGNSA, per germline. V dropped 4 bases and J dropped 1 base, with 9 bases sitting between them. The whole variable domain, remainder taken from reference TRBV7-2 and TRBJ2-3, is GAGVSQSPSNKVTEKGKDVELRCDPISGHTALYWYRQSLGQGLEFLIYFQGNSAPDKSGLPSDRFSAERTGGSVSTLTIQRTQQEDSAVYLCASSSRTGTDTQYFGPGTRLTVL.

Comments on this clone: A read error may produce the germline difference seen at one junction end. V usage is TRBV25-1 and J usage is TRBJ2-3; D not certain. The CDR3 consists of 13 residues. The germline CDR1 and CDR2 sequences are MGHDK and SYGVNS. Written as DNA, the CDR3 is TGTGCCAGCGGTGAATACGGGACAGATACGCAGTATTTT. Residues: CASGEYGTDTQYF.

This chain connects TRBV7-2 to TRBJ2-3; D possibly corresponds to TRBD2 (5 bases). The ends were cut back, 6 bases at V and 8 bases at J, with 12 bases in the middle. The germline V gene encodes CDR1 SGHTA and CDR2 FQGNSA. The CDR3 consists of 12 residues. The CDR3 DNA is TGTGCCAGCAGTCGGACTGACTCTACGCAGTATTTT. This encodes CASSRTDSTQYF.

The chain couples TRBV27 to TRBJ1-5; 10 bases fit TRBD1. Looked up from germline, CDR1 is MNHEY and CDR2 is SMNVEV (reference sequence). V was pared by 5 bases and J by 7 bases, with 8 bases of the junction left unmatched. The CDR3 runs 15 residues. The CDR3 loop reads CASSTYRDRGQPQHF. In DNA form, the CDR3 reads TGTGCCAGCAGTACATACCGGGACAGGGGCCAGCCCCAGCATTTT.

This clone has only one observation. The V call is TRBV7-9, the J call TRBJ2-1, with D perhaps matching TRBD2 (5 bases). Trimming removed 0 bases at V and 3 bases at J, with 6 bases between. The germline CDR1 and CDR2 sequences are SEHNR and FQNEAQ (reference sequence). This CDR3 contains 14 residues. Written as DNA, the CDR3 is TGTGCCAGCAGCTTAGCCGGGAACTACAATGAGCAGTTCTTC. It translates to CASSLAGNYNEQFF.

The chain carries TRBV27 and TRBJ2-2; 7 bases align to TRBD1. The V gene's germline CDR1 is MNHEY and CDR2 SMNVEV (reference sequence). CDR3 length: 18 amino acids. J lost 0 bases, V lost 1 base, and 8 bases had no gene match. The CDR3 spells CASSLFTGALANTGELFF. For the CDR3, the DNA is TGTGCCAGCAGTTTATTCACAGGGGCCCTAGCGAACACCGGGGAGCTGTTTTTT.

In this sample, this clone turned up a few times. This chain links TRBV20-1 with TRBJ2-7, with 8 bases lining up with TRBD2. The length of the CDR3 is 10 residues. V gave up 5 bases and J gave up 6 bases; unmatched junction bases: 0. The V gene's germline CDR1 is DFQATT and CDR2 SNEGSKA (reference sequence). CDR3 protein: CSAGLAEQYF. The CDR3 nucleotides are TGCAGTGCTGGACTAGCCGAGCAGTACTTC.

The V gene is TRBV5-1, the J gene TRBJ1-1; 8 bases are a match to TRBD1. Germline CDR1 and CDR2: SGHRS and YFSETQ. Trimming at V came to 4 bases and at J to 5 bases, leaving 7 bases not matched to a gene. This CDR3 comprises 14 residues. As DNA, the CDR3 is TGCGCCAGCAGCGTAGGACAGGGTCAAACTGAAGCTTTCTTT. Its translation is CASSVGQGQTEAFF.

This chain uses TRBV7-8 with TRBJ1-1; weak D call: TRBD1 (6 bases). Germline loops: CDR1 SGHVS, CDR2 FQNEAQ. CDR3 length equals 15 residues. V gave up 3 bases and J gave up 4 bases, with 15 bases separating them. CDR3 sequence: CASSFLGRGTTEAFF. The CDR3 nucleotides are TGTGCCAGCAGCTTTTTAGGGAGGGGGACCACTGAAGCTTTCTTT.